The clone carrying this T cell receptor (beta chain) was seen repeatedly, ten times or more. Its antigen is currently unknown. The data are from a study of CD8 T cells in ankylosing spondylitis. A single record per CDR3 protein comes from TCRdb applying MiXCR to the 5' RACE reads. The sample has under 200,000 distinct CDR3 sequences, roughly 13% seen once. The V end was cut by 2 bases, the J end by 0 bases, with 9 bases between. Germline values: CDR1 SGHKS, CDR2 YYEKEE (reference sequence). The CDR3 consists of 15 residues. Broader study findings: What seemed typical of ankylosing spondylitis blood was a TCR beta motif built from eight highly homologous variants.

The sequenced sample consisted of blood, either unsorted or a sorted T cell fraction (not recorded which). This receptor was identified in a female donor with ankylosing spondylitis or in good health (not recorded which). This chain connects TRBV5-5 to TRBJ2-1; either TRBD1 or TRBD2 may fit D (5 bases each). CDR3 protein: CASSFEGSSYNEQFF. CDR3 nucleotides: TGTGCCAGCAGCTTCGAGGGGAGCTCCTACAATGAGCAGTTCTTC.